This is a list of T cell receptor beta chains from one sample in a study of response to subunit inactivated influenza vaccine. MiXCR was run by TCRdb on the RT-PCR reads, yielding one entry per CDR3 protein. This table holds roughly 540,000 distinct CDR3 sequences, approximately 20% found once. These same records also appear under a second study, on T cells expressing NK-cell markers.

This specimen was CD4+ T cells sorted from PBMCs, taken 11 to 12 days after vaccination. The receptors here all came from a man in his forties or fifties who received an inactivated influenza vaccine. Both conserved end residues are part of each CDR3. The order of the fields is V gene, D gene, J gene, clone size, CDR3 DNA, CDR3 protein. D genes are given only for firm matches. Clone size appears in some rows only: once, few, many, or a class for an expanded clone.

v_gene: TRBV10-2; d_gene: NA; j_gene: TRBJ1-5; abundance: NA; CDR3nt: TGCGCCAGCAGTTCCCAGGTCAATCAGCCCCAGCATTTT; CDR3aa: CASSSQVNQPQHF
v_gene: TRBV20-1; d_gene: NA; j_gene: TRBJ2-1; abundance: few; CDR3nt: TGCAGTGCTAGAGATGGGGACCGCAGCCCCTTTTACAATGAGCAGTTCTTC; CDR3aa: CSARDGDRSPFYNEQFF
v_gene: TRBV12-3/TRBV12-4; d_gene: NA; j_gene: TRBJ2-3; abundance: NA; CDR3nt: TGTGCCAGCAGTTTAACAGGACAGTTATGGCGAGATACGCAGTATTTT; CDR3aa: CASSLTGQLWRDTQYF
v_gene: TRBV4-3; d_gene: TRBD1; j_gene: TRBJ2-5; abundance: NA; CDR3nt: TGCGCCAGCAGCCAGTGGGACAGGGGGCGGGAAAGAGAGACCCAGTACTTC; CDR3aa: CASSQWDRGRERETQYF
v_gene: TRBV29-1; d_gene: NA; j_gene: TRBJ1-5; abundance: many; CDR3nt: TGCAGCGTTGGATTTGGGGGTAGCAATCAGCCCCAGCATTTT; CDR3aa: CSVGFGGSNQPQHF
v_gene: TRBV12-3/TRBV12-4; d_gene: NA; j_gene: TRBJ2-3; abundance: once; CDR3nt: TGTGCCAGCAGAGCTCGGGACGGACGGGGTAGCACAGATACGCAGTATTTT; CDR3aa: CASRARDGRGSTDTQYF
v_gene: TRBV5-1; d_gene: NA; j_gene: TRBJ2-1; abundance: few; CDR3nt: TGCGCCAGCAGCTTGTGGGGCGGCAATGAGCAGTTCTTC; CDR3aa: CASSLWGGNEQFF
v_gene: TRBV5-1; d_gene: TRBD2; j_gene: TRBJ2-5; abundance: NA; CDR3nt: TGCGCCAGCAGCAAAGCACGGACTAGCGGGGGACTTGGGGTCTTC; CDR3aa: CASSKARTSGGLGVF
v_gene: TRBV29-1; d_gene: TRBD2; j_gene: TRBJ2-5; abundance: few; CDR3nt: TGCAGCGTTGAAGATCAACGCGGGGGGTGGCGGGAGACCCAGTACTTC; CDR3aa: CSVEDQRGGWRETQYF
v_gene: TRBV20-1; d_gene: NA; j_gene: TRBJ1-1; abundance: NA; CDR3nt: TGCAGGAGGGGGGGTCAGTTTGAAGCTTTCTTT; CDR3aa: CRRGGQFEAFF
v_gene: TRBV5-1; d_gene: NA; j_gene: TRBJ2-1; abundance: NA; CDR3nt: TGCGCCAGCAGCTCGGTGGGGGCGCGAGGCAATGAGCAGTTCTTC; CDR3aa: CASSSVGARGNEQFF
v_gene: TRBV20-1; d_gene: NA; j_gene: TRBJ1-5; abundance: few; CDR3nt: TGCAGTGCCCGTGAGGCAGCTAGCAATCAGCCCCAGCATTTT; CDR3aa: CSAREAASNQPQHF
v_gene: TRBV12-3/TRBV12-4; d_gene: NA; j_gene: TRBJ2-1; abundance: few; CDR3nt: TGTGCCAGCAGCCTTTGGGGGGACTACAATGAGCAGTTCTTC; CDR3aa: CASSLWGDYNEQFF
v_gene: TRBV18; d_gene: NA; j_gene: TRBJ2-3; abundance: few; CDR3nt: TGTGCCAGCTCACCAGAGCTAGCGCATACAGATACGCAGTATTTT; CDR3aa: CASSPELAHTDTQYF
v_gene: TRBV5-1; d_gene: NA; j_gene: TRBJ2-7; abundance: NA; CDR3nt: TGCGCCAGCAGCTTGGGGTCGGGCGGGGTCTACGAGCAGTACTTC; CDR3aa: CASSLGSGGVYEQYF
v_gene: TRBV5-4; d_gene: NA; j_gene: TRBJ2-6; abundance: once; CDR3nt: TGTGCCAGCAGCTTCCCCCCTGGGCGGGGACTCTCTGGGGCCAACGTCCTGACTTTC; CDR3aa: CASSFPPGRGLSGANVLTF
v_gene: TRBV27; d_gene: NA; j_gene: TRBJ2-7; abundance: few; CDR3nt: TGTGCCAGCAGTTTTGCCGGGTTCGACGAGCAGTACTTC; CDR3aa: CASSFAGFDEQYF
v_gene: TRBV28; d_gene: TRBD2; j_gene: TRBJ2-2; abundance: few; CDR3nt: TGTGCCAGCAGTTTAATAGCGGGAGTAAACACCGGGGAGCTGTTTTTT; CDR3aa: CASSLIAGVNTGELFF
v_gene: TRBV7-2; d_gene: NA; j_gene: TRBJ2-3; abundance: NA; CDR3nt: TGTGCCAGCAGCTTATATGGGGGGAATACAGATACGCAGTATTTT; CDR3aa: CASSLYGGNTDTQYF
v_gene: TRBV7-9; d_gene: NA; j_gene: TRBJ1-5; abundance: NA; CDR3nt: TGTGCCAGCAGCTTTGGTTCAGACAATCAGCCCCAGCATTTT; CDR3aa: CASSFGSDNQPQHF
v_gene: TRBV5-1; d_gene: NA; j_gene: TRBJ1-5; abundance: NA; CDR3nt: TGCGCCAGCAGCTTGGCCTGGGATCAGCCCCAGCATTTT; CDR3aa: CASSLAWDQPQHF
v_gene: TRBV7-2; d_gene: NA; j_gene: TRBJ2-1; abundance: NA; CDR3nt: TGTGCCAGCAGCTTAGCTCTGAACAATGAGCAGTTCTTC; CDR3aa: CASSLALNNEQFF
v_gene: TRBV27; d_gene: TRBD2; j_gene: TRBJ2-3; abundance: few; CDR3nt: TGTGCCAGCAGGCGAGCTAGCGGGAGGTGGGCAGATACGCAGTATTTT; CDR3aa: CASRRASGRWADTQYF
v_gene: TRBV5-1; d_gene: NA; j_gene: TRBJ2-3; abundance: many; CDR3nt: TGCGCCAGCAGCTCAGGGGGGAGCACAGATACGCAGTATTTT; CDR3aa: CASSSGGSTDTQYF